This T cell receptor (beta chain) is drawn from a study of blood T cell repertoires in COVID-19. Study information: T cells, B-cell-depleted T cells, or PBMCs provided the cDNA or gDNA that served as material.

The CDR3 has 20 amino acids. Germline assignment: CDR1 LGHNA and CDR2 YSLEER. V was shortened by 1 base and J by 4 bases, with 23 bases between the two germline ends. This clone was observed a handful of times. Source study methods: Amplification of reference gene primers was used by the study to estimate nucleated cell counts. Generated by immunoSEQ multiplex PCR, the TCRdb table keeps only in-frame clones and is missing some. From that table come the V and J calls and clone size; the DNA was used to work out D and trimming. Here the sample spans about 160,000 clones, 85% being singletons. The sample consisted of peripheral blood. The sequence was collected from a human donor with acute or convalescent COVID-19. The donor label of this sample is uncertain. The chain is built from TRBV4-3 and TRBJ1-6; D might be TRBD1 (6 bases). Here the CDR3 DNA reads TGCGCCAGCAGCCAAGCGTCTGGACAGTCCAAACTTGGATATAATTCACCCCTCCACTTT. It codes for CASSQASGQSKLGYNSPLHF.